In its sample, the clone carrying this TCR beta chain was seen a few times. Its antigen remains unknown. TCRdb analysed the 5' RACE reads with MiXCR anew, one entry per CDR3 protein. The table records 200,000 to 300,000 distinct CDR3 sequences, roughly 10% of them present only once. The CDR3 is 19 amino acids. Germline trimming cut 2 bases from V and 6 bases from J; bases unmatched to any gene: 18. Germline CDR1 and CDR2: SGHAT and FQDESV (reference sequence). This entry is derived from a study of CD8 T cells in ankylosing spondylitis. Study-wide results and limits: A TCR beta motif of eight highly homologous variants appeared characteristic of ankylosing spondylitis blood.

Sequencing used blood, either unsorted or a sorted T cell fraction (not recorded which). This receptor was obtained from a male donor with ankylosing spondylitis or in good health (not recorded which). This chain joins TRBV11-1 and TRBJ2-1; 8 positions match TRBD2. The CDR3 DNA reads as TGTGCCAGCAGCTTACCCAAGGGCAGCGGGAGTAACAAGTTCAATGAGCAGTTCTTC. Translated: CASSLPKGSGSNKFNEQFF.